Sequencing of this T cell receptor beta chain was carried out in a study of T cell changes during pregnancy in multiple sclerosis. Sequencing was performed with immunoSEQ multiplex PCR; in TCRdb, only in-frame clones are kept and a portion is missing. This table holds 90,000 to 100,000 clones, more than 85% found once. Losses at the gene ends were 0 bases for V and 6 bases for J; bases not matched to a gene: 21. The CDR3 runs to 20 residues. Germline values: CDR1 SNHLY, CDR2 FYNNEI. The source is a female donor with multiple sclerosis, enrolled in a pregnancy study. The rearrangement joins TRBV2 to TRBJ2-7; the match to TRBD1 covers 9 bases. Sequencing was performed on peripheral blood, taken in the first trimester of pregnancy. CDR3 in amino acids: CASSEAPAGLGPGTGSEQYF. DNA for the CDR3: TGTGCCAGCAGTGAAGCCCCAGCGGGACTGGGACCCGGGACAGGGAGCGAGCAGTACTTC.